These 4 T cell receptor beta chains were sequenced from one sample in a study of vaccination and CD4 T cells after COVID-19. These TCRs are of unknown antigen specificity. Regarding treatment: roughly ten-day PBMC culture with coronavirus spike peptide pools or control peptides (ViraFEST assay). Cultured CD4+ T-cell DNA underwent Oncomine TCR Beta short-read sequencing. TCRdb recomputed calls from the PCR reads with MiXCR, one row per CDR3 protein. The sample shows fewer than 15,000 distinct CDR3 sequences, about 50% of them seen only once. The sequencing input was CD4+ T cells from blood, cultured in vitro. The source is a human donor who had recovered from COVID-19.

This clonotype appeared a few times. The chain couples TRBV7-2 to TRBJ2-3, with D possibly TRBD2 on 6 matching bases. The length of the CDR3 is 15 residues. The germline V and J ends were trimmed by 1 base and 6 bases, with 14 bases remaining between them. CDR1 is SGHTA, CDR2 FQGNSA, per germline. Here the CDR3 reads CASSLVLGGSDTQYF. DNA for the CDR3: TGTGCCAGCAGCTTAGTTCTGGGGGGAAGTGATACGCAGTATTTT. Based on the CDR3 plus reference TRBV7-2 and TRBJ2-3, the full variable domain is GAGVSQSPSNKVTEKGKDVELRCDPISGHTALYWYRQSLGQGLEFLIYFQGNSAPDKSGLPSDRFSAERTGGSVSTLTIQRTQQEDSAVYLCASSLVLGGSDTQYFGPGTRLTVL.

This sequence joins TRBV23-1 and TRBJ2-7; 7 positions agree with TRBD2. TRBV23-1 is designated an ORF whose function remains uncertain. The length of the CDR3 is 15 residues. Trimming cost V 9 bases and J 0 bases; bases outside gene matches: 11. CDR3 nucleotide sequence: TGCGCCAGGGAGGGACCGGCGGGAGCCTCCTACGAGCAGTACTTC. Its protein product is CAREGPAGASYEQYF.

The chain recombines TRBV29-1 with TRBJ1-2, with D uncertain. V was shortened by 6 bases and J by 7 bases, with 12 bases between the two germline ends. Germline CDR1 is SQVTM and CDR2 is ANQGSEA. The CDR3 has 11 amino acids. In nucleotides, the CDR3 is TGCAGCGTGCATTCGGGGAGTGGCTACACCTTC. Translation: CSVHSGSGYTF.

This clonotype has a single count. The genes are TRBV14 and TRBJ2-2, with D tentatively TRBD1 or TRBD2 (6 bases each). V lost 2 bases and J 4 bases, leaving 14 bases between the germline ends. Germline V gene sequence: CDR1 SGHDN, CDR2 FVKESK. The CDR3 is 16 residues long. CDR3 protein: CASSQLGGGRTGELFF. The CDR3 region has the DNA TGTGCCAGCAGCCAACTTGGAGGGGGACGCACCGGGGAGCTGTTTTTT.